The 5 T cell receptor beta chains given below trace back to one sample, sequenced in a study of tumor and adjacent non-tumor tissue in lung cancer. This sample's RNA came from whole unsorted tissue. TCRbeta libraries were built with three rounds of nested PCR, modified from ARM-PCR. TCRdb reprocessed the multiplex PCR reads via MiXCR and lists one record per CDR3 protein. The top ten clones hold roughly 24% of a sample with roughly 220,000 distinct CDR3 sequences, approximately 74% of them seen once. Sequencing input: lung tumor tissue. These receptors were obtained from a man aged 55 to 69 with non-small cell lung cancer.

V gene TRBV28 combines with J gene TRBJ1-2; 9 nucleotides align to TRBD1. This CDR3 region has 14 residues. Germline V gives CDR1 MDHEN, CDR2 SYDVKM. Trimming took 6 bases from V and 9 from J; bases not matched to a gene: 11. The CDR3 DNA reads TGTGCCAGCAGATCCACGGGACAGGGTTATAGCTACACCTTC. Translation gives CASRSTGQGYSYTF.

The chain has TRBV11-2 and TRBJ1-1; no firm D call. The germline CDR1 and CDR2 sequences are SGHAT and FQNNGV. Trimming took off 5 bases at V and 10 bases at J, with 23 bases between the two ends. CDR3 length: 15 residues. The CDR3 DNA reads as TGTGCCAGCAGCCTATTGGCGGAACCTTCCTCTGGAGCTTTCTTT. Its protein is CASSLLAEPSSGAFF. The full variable domain, rest sourced from reference TRBV11-2 and TRBJ1-1, is EAGVAQSPRYKIIEKRQSVAFWCNPISGHATLYWYQQILGQGPKLLIQFQNNGVVDDSQLPKDRFSAERLKGVDSTLKIQPAKLEDSAVYLCASSLLAEPSSGAFFGQGTRLTVV.

For this clonotype: The final CDR3 position lacks the conserved phenylalanine or tryptophan, pointing to a likely read error. The chain couples TRBV5-5 to TRBJ1-4; maybe TRBD1 (6 bases). Looked up from germline, CDR1 is SGHKS and CDR2 is YYEKEE (reference sequence). Trimming shortened V by 6 bases and J by 5 bases, and 11 bases separated the two germline ends. CDR3 length: 13 amino acids. The CDR3 coding sequence is TGTGCCAGCAACCAGGGGCAGAATGAAAAACTGTTTTTG. Translation gives CASNQGQNEKLFL.

To note about this clonotype: At one end, the junction sequence differs from germline, possibly due to a read error. The chain carries TRBV11-3 and TRBJ2-1; no firm D call. The CDR3 has 13 amino acids. Germline CDR1 SGHNT, CDR2 YENEEA. In nucleotides, the CDR3 is TGTGCCAGCAGGTTAGGTCAGGCGGTCGAGCAGTTCTTC. As protein: CASRLGQAVEQFF.

In this sample, this clonotype turned up many times. This chain connects TRBV11-2 to TRBJ2-1; 10 bases line up with TRBD1. The CDR3 has 15 residues. V trimming: 5 bases; J trimming: 6 bases; junction bases outside the gene matches: 7. Germline CDR1 SGHAT, CDR2 FQNNGV. The CDR3 nucleotides are TGTGCCAGCAGCACGACAGGGGGCGTCACCAATGAGCAGTTCTTC. Translated, it gives CASSTTGGVTNEQFF.